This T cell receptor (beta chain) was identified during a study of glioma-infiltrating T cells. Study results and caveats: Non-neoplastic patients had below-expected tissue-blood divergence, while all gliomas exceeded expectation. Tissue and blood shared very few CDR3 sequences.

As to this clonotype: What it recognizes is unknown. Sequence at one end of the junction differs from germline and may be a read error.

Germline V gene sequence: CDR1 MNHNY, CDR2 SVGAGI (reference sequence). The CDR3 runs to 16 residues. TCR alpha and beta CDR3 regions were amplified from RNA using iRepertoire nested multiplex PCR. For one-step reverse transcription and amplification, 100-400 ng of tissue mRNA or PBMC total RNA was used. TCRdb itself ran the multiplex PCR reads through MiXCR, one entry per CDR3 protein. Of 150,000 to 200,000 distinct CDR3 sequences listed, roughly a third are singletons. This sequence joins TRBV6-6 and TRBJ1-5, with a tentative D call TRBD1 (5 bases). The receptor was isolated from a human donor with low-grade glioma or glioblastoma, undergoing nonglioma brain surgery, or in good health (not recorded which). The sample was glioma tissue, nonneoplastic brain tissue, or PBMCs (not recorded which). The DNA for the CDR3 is TGTGCCGGCAGACCCCAGGGAACGTATAGCAATCAGCCCCAGCATTTT. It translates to CAGRPQGTYSNQPQHF.